This is a list of T cell receptor beta chains from one sample in a study of neurological immune-mediated disorders. MiXCR, applied by TCRdb to the 5' RACE reads, yields one record per CDR3 protein. The sample yields 60,000 or so distinct CDR3 sequences, approximately 3.6% seen once. Sequences were obtained from PBMCs. Source of these receptors: a woman in her sixties with multiple sclerosis. The CDR3 runs from the conserved cysteine through the conserved F or W. A D gene is named only where the DNA matches it firmly. Rows may omit the clone size; those that give it use once, few, many or a size class.

>many|TRBJ1-2|TRBV20-1|-
CSARGFSDPLSYTF
TGCAGTGCTAGAGGGTTTTCAGACCCCCTGTCCTACACCTTC
>many|TRBJ2-3|TRBV4-1|-
CASSQGRARGGTDTQYF
TGCGCCAGCAGCCAAGGCAGGGCCAGGGGGGGCACAGATACGCAGTATTTT
>many|TRBJ1-1|TRBV7-9|-
CASSLVGDDTEAFF
TGTGCCAGCAGCTTAGTTGGGGATGACACTGAAGCTTTCTTT
>many|TRBJ2-5|TRBV6-2/TRBV6-3|-
CASSYSFRTQYF
TGTGCCAGCAGTTACTCCTTTCGGACCCAGTACTTC
>many|TRBJ2-1|TRBV27|TRBD2
CARLGAGGQGANEQFF
TGTGCCAGACTGGGGGCGGGAGGGCAAGGTGCGAATGAGCAGTTCTTC
>many|TRBJ2-1|TRBV12-3/TRBV12-4|TRBD1
CADHAGQGNEQFF
TGTGCCGACCACGCGGGACAGGGAAATGAGCAGTTCTTC
>many|TRBJ2-5|TRBV20-1|TRBD2
CSAREEREVEETQYF
TGCAGTGCTAGAGAGGAGCGGGAGGTCGAAGAGACCCAGTACTTC
>many|TRBJ2-1|TRBV7-8|TRBD2
CATARGVYNEQFF
TGTGCCACCGCGCGGGGGGTGTACAATGAGCAGTTCTTC
>many|TRBJ2-7|TRBV5-1|TRBD1
CASKGTGDEQYF
TGCGCCAGCAAAGGGACAGGCGACGAGCAGTACTTC
>many|TRBJ2-1|TRBV20-1|TRBD2
CSARRLQAGYNEQFF
TGCAGTGCTCGTCGTCTGCAAGCGGGGTACAATGAGCAGTTCTTC
>many|TRBJ2-3|TRBV28|TRBD2
CASTLPGTTPDTQYF
TGTGCCAGCACTCTACCTGGGACTACCCCAGATACGCAGTATTTT
>-|TRBJ1-2|TRBV11-1|-
CASSLQGHLYGYTF
TGTGCCAGCAGCTTACAGGGACACCTCTATGGCTACACCTTC
>many|TRBJ1-6|TRBV4-1|-
CASSQPGPVGNSPLHF
TGCGCCAGCAGCCAGCCGGGGCCTGTGGGTAATTCACCCCTCCACTTT
>many|TRBJ2-2|TRBV7-2|-
CASSLDSGTGELFF
TGTGCCAGCAGCTTAGATTCGGGGACCGGGGAGCTGTTTTTT
>many|TRBJ2-7|TRBV20-1|-
CSARPGEEQYF
TGCAGTGCGAGACCGGGCGAGGAGCAGTACTTC
>many|TRBJ1-2|TRBV29-1|-
CSVEQGPLNYGYTF
TGCAGCGTTGAACAGGGGCCGCTTAACTATGGCTACACCTTC
>many|TRBJ1-1|TRBV29-1|-
CSATTGGAGTEAFF
TGCAGCGCCACCACGGGGGGGGCAGGCACTGAAGCTTTCTTT
>many|TRBJ2-7|TRBV20-1|-
CSAPAARVYEQYF
TGCAGTGCTCCGGCGGCGAGGGTCTACGAGCAGTACTTC
>many|TRBJ1-5|TRBV20-1|-
CSARGGLGNQPQHF
TGCAGTGCTAGAGGGGGGCTAGGCAATCAGCCCCAGCATTTT
>many|TRBJ2-3|TRBV28|TRBD1
CASSDRGPSTDTQYF
TGTGCCAGCAGTGACAGGGGACCTAGCACAGATACGCAGTATTTT
>many|TRBJ2-3|TRBV25-1|TRBD2
CASSEGVTSGSTDTQYF
TGTGCCAGCAGTGAAGGGGTTACTAGCGGGAGCACAGATACGCAGTATTTT
>many|TRBJ2-5|TRBV5-1|-
CASSLEQLETQYF
TGCGCCAGCAGCTTGGAGCAGCTAGAGACCCAGTACTTC
>many|TRBJ1-2|TRBV5-1|TRBD1
CASSLAMTGSGYTF
TGCGCCAGCAGCTTGGCGATGACAGGGTCTGGCTACACCTTC
>many|TRBJ2-3|TRBV7-8|-
CASSLALAQYF
TGTGCCAGCAGCTTAGCCCTGGCGCAGTATTTT
>many|TRBJ2-7|TRBV29-1|-
CSVKGGRTYEQYF
TGCAGCGTGAAGGGTGGGAGGACCTACGAGCAGTACTTC
>many|TRBJ1-2|TRBV12-3/TRBV12-4|TRBD1
CASRGTGELSGYTF
TGTGCCAGCAGGGGGACAGGGGAATTAAGTGGCTACACCTTC
>many|TRBJ1-1|TRBV12-3/TRBV12-4|-
CASSLLPQDRNTEAFF
TGTGCCAGCAGTTTATTGCCCCAGGACAGGAACACTGAAGCTTTCTTT
>many|TRBJ1-6|TRBV6-6|TRBD1
CASSYGEGALNSPLHF
TGTGCCAGCAGTTACGGGGAGGGGGCGTTGAATTCACCCCTCCACTTT
>many|TRBJ2-3|TRBV10-3|TRBD1
CAISESQGVSTDTQYF
TGTGCCATCAGTGAGTCACAGGGGGTAAGCACAGATACGCAGTATTTT
>many|TRBJ2-5|TRBV6-5|-
CASSYGIRETQYF
TGTGCCAGCAGTTACGGCATCCGGGAGACCCAGTACTTC
>many|TRBJ1-5|TRBV12-3/TRBV12-4|TRBD1
CASSIDRVSQPQHF
TGTGCCAGCAGCATCGACAGGGTTAGCCAGCCCCAGCATTTT
>many|TRBJ2-3|TRBV4-1|TRBD2
CASSQGTSGGASDTQYF
TGCGCCAGCAGCCAAGGGACTAGCGGGGGGGCGTCAGATACGCAGTATTTT
>-|TRBJ1-1|TRBV27|-
CDSSLPGTEAFF
TGTGACAGCAGTTTACCCGGGACAGAAGCTTTCTTT
>many|TRBJ1-2|TRBV4-1|-
CASSQDMAVRGYTF
TGCGCCAGCAGCCAAGATATGGCCGTTAGGGGCTACACCTTC
>many|TRBJ1-1|TRBV5-1|TRBD1
CASSSSGTGVEAFF
TGCGCCAGCAGCTCGTCCGGGACAGGGGTCGAAGCTTTCTTT
>many|TRBJ2-7|TRBV5-1|TRBD1
CASSARQGSAYEQYF
TGCGCCAGCAGCGCAAGACAGGGATCGGCCTACGAGCAGTACTTC
>many|TRBJ2-7|TRBV29-1|TRBD1
CSLLPGQGPSEQYF
TGCAGTCTACTCCCGGGACAGGGACCGAGCGAGCAGTACTTC
>many|TRBJ2-7|TRBV7-8|TRBD1
CASSFRTGTYEQYF
TGTGCCAGCAGCTTCCGGACAGGGACCTACGAGCAGTACTTC
>many|TRBJ2-2|TRBV5-1|-
CASSNIRTDLNTGELFF
TGCGCCAGCAGCAATATCCGGACAGACCTTAACACCGGGGAGCTGTTTTTT
>many|TRBJ1-1|TRBV5-6|-
CASSLAWGTEAFF
TGTGCCAGCAGCTTGGCTTGGGGCACTGAAGCTTTCTTT
>many|TRBJ2-3|TRBV28|-
CASSLPGVRDTQYF
TGTGCCAGCAGTTTACCAGGGGTAAGAGATACGCAGTATTTT
>many|TRBJ2-5|TRBV20-1|-
CSARGSQGTWTQYF
TGCAGTGCTAGAGGATCACAGGGAACTTGGACCCAGTACTTC
>many|TRBJ1-5|TRBV20-1|TRBD1
CSAIRQGLSQPQHF
TGCAGTGCTATCCGACAGGGCCTGAGTCAGCCCCAGCATTTT
>many|TRBJ2-3|TRBV20-1|-
CSARDIDFSTDTQYF
TGCAGTGCTAGAGATATAGATTTTAGCACAGATACGCAGTATTTT
>many|TRBJ1-2|TRBV2|TRBD1
CAGLGQNYGYTF
TGTGCCGGACTGGGACAGAACTATGGCTACACCTTC
>many|TRBJ1-6|TRBV20-1|TRBD1
CSARDHSRGRFINSPLHF
TGCAGTGCTAGAGATCACAGCAGGGGGAGATTCATAAATTCACCCCTCCACTTT
>many|TRBJ1-1|TRBV5-1|-
CASSLVVNTEAFF
TGCGCCAGCAGCTTGGTCGTGAACACTGAAGCTTTCTTT
>many|TRBJ1-3|TRBV20-1|-
CSARSGIGNTIYF
TGCAGTGCTAGATCGGGGATCGGAAACACCATATATTTT